A selection of T cell receptor beta chains follows, all from one sample in a study of blood T cell repertoires in COVID-19. Profiled with immunoSEQ multiplex PCR; TCRdb holds only in-frame clones, not every one. The sample records about 250,000 clones, 85% to 90% being singletons. Material for sequencing was PBMCs or T cells enriched from blood (not recorded which). These receptors were obtained from a man in his forties or fifties who had recovered from COVID-19. Each CDR3 is given with its conserved first and last residue. A D gene is named only where the DNA matches it firmly. Clone size appears in some rows only: once, few, many, or a class for an expanded clone.

D,V,size,J,DNA,CDR3
TRBD2,TRBV11-2,few,TRBJ2-1,TGTGCCAGCAGCTCTCAGCGGGAGAAGAAGAAAAGTGAGCAGTTCTTC,CASSSQREKKKSEQFF
NA,TRBV7-9,NA,TRBJ2-6,TGTGCCAGCAGCCCCCCGTTTGGGGCCAACGTCCTGACTTTC,CASSPPFGANVLTF
TRBD1,TRBV19,NA,TRBJ1-1,TGTGCCAGTAGGACGGGACAGGGGCTTGACGCTTTCTTT,CASRTGQGLDAFF
TRBD1,TRBV20-1,NA,TRBJ1-2,TGCAGTGTTGGGACAGATGGCTACACCTTC,CSVGTDGYTF
TRBD1,TRBV6-5,NA,TRBJ1-4,TGTGCCAGCAGCCTACAGGGGGCGAGGGAAAAACTGTTTTTT,CASSLQGAREKLFF
NA,TRBV2,once,TRBJ1-4,TGTGCCAGCAGAAAGACAGGAGGCGCAACTAATGAAAAACTGTTTTTT,CASRKTGGATNEKLFF
NA,TRBV6-5,NA,TRBJ2-2,TGTGCCAGCAGTCCGGGAAGGGCGTCCGGGGAGCTGTTTTTT,CASSPGRASGELFF
NA,TRBV30,NA,TRBJ2-6,TGTGCCTGGGACACCGCTTCTGGGGCCAACGTCCTGACTTTC,CAWDTASGANVLTF
NA,TRBV3-1/TRBV3-2,NA,TRBJ1-6,TGTGCCAGCAGCCAACAGGGTCGGGATTCACCCCTCCACTTT,CASSQQGRDSPLHF
TRBD1,TRBV2,once,TRBJ2-7,TGTGCCAGTACCTTTTTAGGACAGGGGTCCTACGAGCAGTACTTC,CASTFLGQGSYEQYF
NA,TRBV6-5,once,TRBJ1-4,TGTGCCAGCAGTTACAGGAGGGCCGAGGGGGAAAAACTGTTTTTT,CASSYRRAEGEKLFF
TRBD1,TRBV2,once,TRBJ2-2,TGTGCCAGCAACTTTGACAGGGGGTGGACCGGGGAGCTGTTTTTT,CASNFDRGWTGELFF
NA,TRBV18,NA,TRBJ1-1,TGTGCCAGCTCACCACCGAACAAAAACACTGAAGCTTTCTTT,CASSPPNKNTEAFF
TRBD2,TRBV6-2/TRBV6-3,NA,TRBJ2-7,TGTGCCAGCAGTCCGGGACTAGATCCCTACGAGCAGTACTTC,CASSPGLDPYEQYF
TRBD1,TRBV28,NA,TRBJ1-1,TGTGCCAGCAGCCCGGGACAGGGGGCTTTCCGAGCTTTCTTT,CASSPGQGAFRAFF
NA,TRBV30,NA,TRBJ1-5,TGTGCCTGGAGTGCCGGGGGGGGCGGGGGGCCCCAGCATTTT,CAWSAGGGGGPQHF
NA,TRBV25-1,NA,TRBJ2-7,TGTGCCAGCAGTGATTGGGAGTCCAACGAGCAGTACTTC,CASSDWESNEQYF
TRBD2,TRBV6-5,NA,TRBJ2-5,TGTGCCAGCATGACTAGCGGGAGCTATGGGGAGACCCAGTACTTC,CASMTSGSYGETQYF
NA,TRBV4-2,NA,TRBJ2-7,TGTGCCAGCAGCCAAGAGGCCGGACAGAAACCCTCCTACGAGCAGTACTTC,CASSQEAGQKPSYEQYF
NA,TRBV25-1,NA,TRBJ2-7,TGTGCCAGCAGTGAGTCCCGGGACACGCCCCGGTACGAGCAGTACTTC,CASSESRDTPRYEQYF
TRBD1,TRBV4-1,NA,TRBJ1-5,TGCGCCAGCAGCCTCTTGGGACAGATCAATCAGCCCCAGCATTTT,CASSLLGQINQPQHF
TRBD2,TRBV2,NA,TRBJ2-5,TGTGCCAGCAGTCACCCGAAGACCAGGGGGACTAGCGGGAGGGAGACCCAGTACTTC,CASSHPKTRGTSGRETQYF
TRBD1,TRBV12-3/TRBV12-4,few,TRBJ1-2,TGTGCCAGCAGGAAACCGGGACAGCATGGCTACACCTTC,CASRKPGQHGYTF
TRBD2,TRBV30,NA,TRBJ2-3,TGTGCCTGGAACAGACTAGCGGGGCGCACAGATACGCAGTATTTT,CAWNRLAGRTDTQYF
NA,TRBV7-9,NA,TRBJ2-5,TGTGCCAGCGAAGGGCCGGGACAAGGATGGCGGGAGACCCAGTACTTC,CASEGPGQGWRETQYF
NA,TRBV3-1/TRBV3-2,NA,TRBJ1-1,TGTGCCAGCAGATTCACAGAGAACACTGAAGCTTTCTTT,CASRFTENTEAFF
NA,TRBV21-1,NA,TRBJ1-2,TGTGCCAGCAGCAAAAAGGACAGGGAAGGGGACACCTATGGCTACACCTTC,CASSKKDREGDTYGYTF
NA,TRBV20-1,NA,TRBJ2-7,TGCAGTGGCCAGACAGCCTACGAGCAGTACTTC,CSGQTAYEQYF
TRBD2,TRBV24-1,NA,TRBJ2-1,TGTGCCACCAGTGATTGGACTAGCGGGAGGGGCAATGAGCAGTTCTTC,CATSDWTSGRGNEQFF
TRBD1,TRBV20-1,NA,TRBJ1-1,TGCAGTGGGACAGGGGTTGGTGAAGCTTTCTTT,CSGTGVGEAFF
TRBD2,TRBV3-1/TRBV3-2,NA,TRBJ2-3,TGTGCCAGCAGCGGGGGACTAGCGGGGGGAGCTACGCAGTATTTT,CASSGGLAGGATQYF
NA,TRBV2,many,TRBJ1-2,TGTGCCAGCAGCCAAGACAGGTTGTATGGCTACACCTTC,CASSQDRLYGYTF
NA,TRBV7-8,NA,TRBJ2-7,TGTGCCAGCAGCCATGGCCCCTACGAGCAGTACTTC,CASSHGPYEQYF
NA,TRBV6-5,NA,TRBJ2-3,TGTGCCAGCTTAAGCACAGATACGCAGTATTTT,CASLSTDTQYF
TRBD2,TRBV9,NA,TRBJ2-7,TGTGCCAGCAGCGCCAGCACTGGGACTAGGCCGTACTTC,CASSASTGTRPYF
TRBD1,TRBV18,NA,TRBJ2-1,TGTGCCAGCTCACCCAAGGACAGGGAACCCTACAATGAGCAGTTCTTC,CASSPKDREPYNEQFF
TRBD2,TRBV27,NA,TRBJ2-1,TGTGCCAGCAGCAAAAGGGTGGGGGCGGCTAGCGGGAGGGCAACCTACAATGAGCAGTTCTTC,CASSKRVGAASGRATYNEQFF